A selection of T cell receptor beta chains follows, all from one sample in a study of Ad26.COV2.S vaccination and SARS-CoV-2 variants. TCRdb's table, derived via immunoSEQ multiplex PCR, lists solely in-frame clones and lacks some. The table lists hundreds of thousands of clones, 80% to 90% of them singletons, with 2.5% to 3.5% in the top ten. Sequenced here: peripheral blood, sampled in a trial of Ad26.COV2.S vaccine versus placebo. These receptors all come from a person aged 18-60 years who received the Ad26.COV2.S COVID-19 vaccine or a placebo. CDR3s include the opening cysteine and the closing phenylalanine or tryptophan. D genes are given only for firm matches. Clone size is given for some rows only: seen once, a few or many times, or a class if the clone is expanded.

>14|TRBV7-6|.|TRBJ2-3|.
TGTGCCAGCAGCTTTCGAAGGGGAGCAGATACGCAGTATTTT
CASSFRRGADTQYF
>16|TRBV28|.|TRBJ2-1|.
TGTGCCAGCAGTTCCCCTGATGCGGTTACCTACAATGAGCAGTTCTTC
CASSSPDAVTYNEQFF
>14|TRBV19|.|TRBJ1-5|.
TGTGCCAGTACCCCGCGGGGCAGAAAGAAGCCCCAGCATTTT
CASTPRGRKKPQHF
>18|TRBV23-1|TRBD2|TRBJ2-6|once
TGCGCCAGCAGTCTTCTCTCCGGGGGGAACTCTGGGGCCAACGTCCTGACTTTC
CASSLLSGGNSGANVLTF
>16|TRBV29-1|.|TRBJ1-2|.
TGCAGCGTTCCCCGGGACTTTAACCTTCAGGGATATGGCTACACCTTC
CSVPRDFNLQGYGYTF
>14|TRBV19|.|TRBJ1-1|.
TGTGCCAGTAGGACCCCCGGGGAGGACACTGAAGCTTTCTTT
CASRTPGEDTEAFF
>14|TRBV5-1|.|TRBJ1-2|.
TGCGCCAGCAGCCCCGAGGGAGAGAACTATGGCTACACCTTC
CASSPEGENYGYTF
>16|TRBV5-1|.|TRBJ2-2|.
TGCGCCAGCAGCCCCCAGGGAGGGGGGAGCACCGGGGAGCTGTTTTTT
CASSPQGGGSTGELFF
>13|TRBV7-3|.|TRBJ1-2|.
TGTGCCAGCAGCGAACAGAGCAACTATGGCTACACCTTC
CASSEQSNYGYTF
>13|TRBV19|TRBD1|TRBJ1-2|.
TGTGCCAGTAGTCAGGGGGCCCGGAATGGCTACACCTTC
CASSQGARNGYTF
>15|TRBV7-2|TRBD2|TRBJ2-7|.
TGTGCCAGCAGCTTCACTAGCGGGAGGTCCAACGAGCAGTACTTC
CASSFTSGRSNEQYF
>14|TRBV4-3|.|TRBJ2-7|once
TGCGCCAGCAGCCAAGCTAGCTCCCTCTACGAGCAGTACTTC
CASSQASSLYEQYF
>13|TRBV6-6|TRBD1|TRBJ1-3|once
TGTGCCTCGGGACAGGGAACTGGAAACACCATATATTTT
CASGQGTGNTIYF
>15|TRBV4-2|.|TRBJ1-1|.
TGTGCCAGCAGCCAAGATACGGGGGGCAACACTGAAGCTTTCTTT
CASSQDTGGNTEAFF